The 28 T cell receptor beta chains presented below share a single source sample, sequenced in a study of type 1 regulatory T cells. MiXCR, applied by TCRdb to the reads, yields one record per CDR3 protein. The repertoire includes about 65,000 distinct CDR3 sequences, 49% of them detected once, and about 2% sits in the top ten. Their recognized antigens are unknown. Sequencing was performed on cultured non-Tr1 T cells, either the whole culture or a sorted T cell fraction (not recorded which). Receptors originate from a human donor in good health.

This clonotype appeared many times. The chain uses TRBV2 and TRBJ1-5, with D perhaps TRBD1 (5 bases). The CDR3 runs 14 residues. Germline values: CDR1 SNHLY, CDR2 FYNNEI. The germline V and J ends were trimmed by 6 bases and 2 bases, with 11 bases remaining between them. CDR3 sequence reads: CASRGTARNQPQHF. In nucleotides, the CDR3 is TGTGCCAGCAGGGGGACGGCTCGCAATCAGCCCCAGCATTTT. Drawing the rest from reference TRBV2 and TRBJ1-5, the complete variable domain is EPEVTQTPSHQVTQMGQEVILRCVPISNHLYFYWYRQILGQKVEFLVSFYNNEISEKSEIFDDQFSVERPDGSNFTLKIRSTKLEDSAMYFCASRGTARNQPQHFGDGTRLSIL.

V usage is TRBV10-3 and J usage is TRBJ2-2, with 8 positions matching TRBD2. The V gene's germline CDR1 is ENHRY and CDR2 SYGVKD. The CDR3 has 16 amino acids. The V gene end was trimmed by 3 bases and the J gene end by 4 bases; junction bases not matched to a gene: 7. CDR3 protein: CAISEGSGGPTGELFF. DNA of the CDR3: TGTGCCATCAGTGAAGGAAGCGGGGGACCCACCGGGGAGCTGTTTTTT.

The rearrangement uses TRBV7-2 and TRBJ2-2, with D perhaps matching TRBD2 (5 bases). V lost 5 bases and J lost 2, with 15 bases in between. The germline V gene has CDR1 SGHTA and CDR2 FQGNSA. This CDR3 spans 16 amino acids. The CDR3 spells CASSVLARGNTGELFF. In DNA, the CDR3 is TGTGCCAGCAGCGTCCTAGCACGGGGAAACACCGGGGAGCTGTTTTTT. The full variable domain, completed using reference TRBV7-2 and TRBJ2-2, is GAGVSQSPSNKVTEKGKDVELRCDPISGHTALYWYRQSLGQGLEFLIYFQGNSAPDKSGLPSDRFSAERTGGSVSTLTIQRTQQEDSAVYLCASSVLARGNTGELFFGEGSRLTVL.

This clonotype was seen a few times. One junction end does not reproduce the germline sequence, and a read error may be involved. The chain combines TRBV7-7 with TRBJ2-5; D uncertain. This CDR3 has 13 amino acids. Looked up from germline, CDR1 is SSHAT and CDR2 is FNYEAQ (reference sequence). CDR3 DNA sequence: TGTGCTAGCAGCTTAGGCATGTGGGAGACCCAGTACTTC. Its translation is CASSLGMWETQYF.

This clonotype has just a few counts. The V and J genes are TRBV4-2 and TRBJ2-7; D unclear. Trimming took 4 bases from V and 5 from J, leaving 12 bases between them. The germline gives CDR1 LGHNA, CDR2 YNFKEQ. The CDR3 spans 13 residues. In nucleotides, the CDR3 is TGTGCCAGCAGCCGAGGCCCTGAGGACGAGCAGTACTTC. Protein: CASSRGPEDEQYF.

In its sample, this clonotype was seen a few times. The chain has TRBV6-1 and TRBJ1-3, with D possibly being TRBD1 (6 bases). Germline CDR1 reads MNHNS; CDR2 reads SASEGT. V was shortened by 7 bases and J by 0 bases, with 10 bases between the two germline ends. CDR3 length equals 14 residues. The CDR3 reads CASTTGASGNTIYF. The CDR3 nucleotides read TGTGCCAGCACGACAGGAGCCTCTGGAAACACCATATATTTT.

The CDR3 DNA is TGCGCCAGCAGCCCCCGGGAGGGACGCACAGATACGCAGTATTTT. Its translation: CASSPREGRTDTQYF. V gene TRBV5-1 combines with J gene TRBJ2-3; 8 nucleotides match TRBD2. The V and J ends lost 4 bases and 1 base, in that order; junction bases with no gene match: 5. The CDR3 spans 15 residues. In germline, CDR1 is SGHRS, CDR2 YFSETQ.

There are a few counts of this clonotype. The chain couples TRBV19 to TRBJ2-7; tentative D call: TRBD2 (5 bases). This CDR3 is built from 15 residues. The V end lost 3 bases, the J end lost 2 bases, and 14 bases lay between the germline ends. CDR1 LNHDA and CDR2 SQIVND come from the germline V gene (reference sequence). This CDR3 is CASSIADSATYEQYF. In nucleotides, the CDR3 is TGTGCCAGTAGTATCGCGGACTCAGCTACCTACGAGCAGTACTTC.

The CDR3 bases are TGTGCCAGCAGTTTACAGGGGAACACTGAAGCTTTCTTT. This gives the protein CASSLQGNTEAFF. The rearrangement uses TRBV27 and TRBJ1-1; maybe TRBD1 (5 bases). CDR1 is MNHEY and CDR2 is SMNVEV in the germline V gene (reference sequence). Trimming pared 2 bases from V and 1 base from J, leaving 5 bases between. The CDR3 extends over 13 amino acids.

This clonotype was picked up a small number of times. CDR3 sequence: CASSPLGEIGTEAFF. The CDR3 region has the DNA TGTGCCAGCAGCCCCCTGGGGGAGATAGGAACTGAAGCTTTCTTT. The chain has TRBV7-6 and TRBJ1-1; D possibly corresponds to TRBD1 (5 bases). V shed 5 bases and J shed 5 bases, with 18 bases lying between them. The germline V gene has CDR1 SGHVS and CDR2 FNYEAQ. The CDR3 has 15 residues.

This chain joins TRBV20-1 and TRBJ2-7; D may be TRBD2 (5 bases). Germline V gives CDR1 DFQATT, CDR2 SNEGSKA (reference sequence). The CDR3 is 13 residues long. This CDR3 reads CSAIGLSPSEQYF. The DNA of the CDR3 is TGCAGCGCCATAGGACTGTCTCCAAGCGAGCAGTACTTC.

This clonotype was seen a few times. The rearrangement links TRBV12-3 or TRBV12-4 to TRBJ2-3; 10 nucleotides match TRBD2. V was clipped by 5 bases and J by 1 base; unmatched bases: 6. CDR3 length: 16 residues. The CDR3 protein is CASSPKGTSGTDTQYF. The CDR3, as DNA: TGTGCCAGCAGTCCCAAAGGGACTAGCGGCACAGATACGCAGTATTTT.

The V and J genes are TRBV7-9 and TRBJ1-2; D ambiguous. Per the germline V gene, CDR1 is SEHNR and CDR2 is FQNEAQ (reference sequence). V was cut by 1 base and J by 2 bases, with 11 bases left in between. The CDR3 is made up of 15 amino acids. CDR3: CASSLDAGGNYGYTF. The CDR3 DNA sequence: TGTGCCAGCAGCTTAGACGCGGGAGGGAACTATGGCTACACCTTC.

This chain links TRBV2 with TRBJ2-2; D may correspond to TRBD1 or TRBD2 (5 bases each). This CDR3 has 15 amino acids. CDR1 is SNHLY and CDR2 is FYNNEI in the germline V gene. V was cut by 7 bases and J by 7 bases, with 19 bases left in between. CDR3 sequence reads: CASKTGFRGGGELFF. Here the CDR3 DNA reads TGTGCCAGCAAGACGGGATTTCGGGGCGGCGGGGAGCTGTTTTTT.

The chain uses TRBV19 and TRBJ1-1; possibly TRBD1 for D (5 bases). The V gene's germline CDR1 is LNHDA and CDR2 SQIVND (reference sequence). This CDR3 contains 13 residues. Trimming took 5 bases from V and 10 from J, leaving 17 bases between them. For the CDR3, the DNA is TGTGCCAGTAGTCCTCGGGACCGCCCGGGAGCTTTCTTT. Translating gives CASSPRDRPGAFF.

This clonotype was observed a handful of times. This chain joins TRBV20-1 and TRBJ1-6, with a tentative D call TRBD1 (6 bases). With 6 bases removed from V and 7 bases from J, the gap between germline ends came to 19 bases. Germline lookup yields CDR1 DFQATT and CDR2 SNEGSKA (reference sequence). This CDR3 spans 15 amino acids. The CDR3 nucleotides are TGCAGTGCCAGCCCCCAGGGGCGTTTGAATTCACCCCTCCACTTT. Protein: CSASPQGRLNSPLHF.

The CDR3 protein is CASSERAAEAFF. The CDR3 DNA is TGTGCCAGCAGTGAACGGGCGGCAGAAGCTTTCTTT. The chain employs TRBV6-1 and TRBJ1-1; no firm D call. Germline V CDR1 and CDR2: MNHNS, SASEGT. V lost 2 bases and J lost 8, with 9 bases in between. The CDR3 runs 12 residues.

The rearrangement uses TRBV28 and TRBJ1-1; perhaps TRBD1 as D (5 bases). The CDR3 has 19 residues. The germline CDR1 and CDR2 sequences are MDHEN and SYDVKM. V gave up 3 bases and J gave up 0 bases, with 23 bases separating them. The CDR3 here is CASSLPGGLFRVVNTEAFF. CDR3 nucleotides: TGTGCCAGCAGTTTGCCCGGCGGCCTTTTCAGGGTAGTGAACACTGAAGCTTTCTTT.

This rearrangement joins TRBV2 to TRBJ2-1; 11 bases are shared with TRBD2. CDR3 length: 15 residues. The germline gives CDR1 SNHLY, CDR2 FYNNEI. V gave up 1 base and J gave up 9 bases; unmatched junction bases: 5. The CDR3 coding sequence is TGTGCCAGCAGTGAAGTAGCGGGGGGGCCGGGTGAGCAGTTCTTC. Protein sequence: CASSEVAGGPGEQFF.

The chain uses TRBV2 and TRBJ2-3; D is uncertain. The length of the CDR3 is 12 residues. Germline CDR1 SNHLY, CDR2 FYNNEI. V was cut by 2 bases and J by 3 bases, with 3 bases left in between. CDR3 amino acids: CASSESTDTQYF. As DNA, the CDR3 is TGTGCCAGCAGTGAATCGACAGATACGCAGTATTTT. Supplemented by reference TRBV2 and TRBJ2-3, the full variable domain reads EPEVTQTPSHQVTQMGQEVILRCVPISNHLYFYWYRQILGQKVEFLVSFYNNEISEKSEIFDDQFSVERPDGSNFTLKIRSTKLEDSAMYFCASSESTDTQYFGPGTRLTVL.

The chain couples TRBV10-3 to TRBJ2-7; D not resolved. Germline values: CDR1 ENHRY, CDR2 SYGVKD. The ends were cut back, 3 bases at V and 6 bases at J, with 9 bases in the middle. The CDR3 sequence is 12 residues long. This CDR3 is CAISERWSEQYF. CDR3 DNA: TGTGCCATCAGTGAAAGGTGGAGCGAGCAGTACTTC.

The chain uses TRBV20-1 and TRBJ2-1; TRBD1 aligns across 10 bases. The CDR3 spans 14 residues. Trimming removed 4 bases from V and 5 bases from J; junction bases left unmatched: 5. Germline V gives CDR1 DFQATT, CDR2 SNEGSKA (reference sequence). CDR3 DNA sequence: TGCAGTGCTATCCACGGGACAGGGGACAATGAGCAGTTCTTC. Translating it yields CSAIHGTGDNEQFF.

The table lists this clonotype with a count of one. This clone may be a read error of a much larger clone one base away. The chain couples TRBV7-8 to TRBJ2-2; D ambiguous. Germline lookup yields CDR1 SGHVS and CDR2 FQNEAQ. CDR3 size: 14 residues. CDR3 bases: TGTGCCAGCAGCCAATCGGCGTTCACCGTGGAGCTGTTTTTT. Amino acids: CASSQSAFTVELFF.

V and J are TRBV7-3 and TRBJ1-1; the D gene is possibly TRBD1 (6 bases). The CDR3 is made up of 13 amino acids. CDR1 is SGHTA, CDR2 FQGTGA, per germline. V lost 7 bases to trimming and J lost 2 bases, with 11 bases between them. The CDR3 reads CASKTDRNTEAFF. The DNA for the CDR3 is TGTGCCAGCAAGACGGACAGAAACACTGAAGCTTTCTTT. Full variable domain (remainder filled in from reference TRBV7-3 and TRBJ1-1): GAGVSQTPSNKVTEKGKYVELRCDPISGHTALYWYRQSLGQGPEFLIYFQGTGAADDSGLPNDRFFAVRPEGSVSTLKIQRTERGDSAVYLCASKTDRNTEAFFGQGTRLTVV.

The chain has TRBV6-1 and TRBJ1-2; no clear D gene. Germline CDR1 is MNHNS and CDR2 is SASEGT. With 5 bases removed from V and 4 bases from J, the gap between germline ends came to 11 bases. This CDR3 is 13 amino acids long. Here the CDR3 reads CASSPWGSYGYTF. The CDR3 nucleotides are TGTGCCAGCAGTCCCTGGGGAAGCTATGGCTACACCTTC.

This clonotype appeared a few times. V gene TRBV4-1 combines with J gene TRBJ2-1; a possible D gene is TRBD1 (7 bases). V was cut by 0 bases and J by 4 bases, with 13 bases left in between. Germline loops: CDR1 MGHRA, CDR2 YSYEKL. This CDR3 has 16 residues. CDR3 in amino acids: CASSQESQGGYNEQFF. CDR3 nucleotide sequence: TGCGCCAGCAGCCAAGAATCTCAGGGGGGATACAATGAGCAGTTCTTC.

The chain links TRBV2 to TRBJ1-5; D is unclear. The CDR3 sequence is 14 residues long. CDR1 is SNHLY and CDR2 is FYNNEI in the germline V gene. Between the trimmed V and J ends, which lost 5 bases and 4 bases, there was a span of 12 bases. The CDR3 bases are TGTGCCAGCAGTCCCGATACAAGGAATCAGCCCCAGCATTTT. This translates into CASSPDTRNQPQHF. Full variable domain (outside the CDR3, taken from reference TRBV2 and TRBJ1-5): EPEVTQTPSHQVTQMGQEVILRCVPISNHLYFYWYRQILGQKVEFLVSFYNNEISEKSEIFDDQFSVERPDGSNFTLKIRSTKLEDSAMYFCASSPDTRNQPQHFGDGTRLSIL.

The chain recombines TRBV18 with TRBJ2-2; 9 positions agree with TRBD1. Germline loops: CDR1 KGHSH, CDR2 LQKENI. V trimming: 8 bases; J trimming: 1 base; junction bases outside the gene matches: 5. This CDR3 spans 15 amino acids. CDR3 sequence (DNA): TGTGCCAGCCAACGGGGACAGGGGAACACCGGGGAGCTGTTTTTT. This gives the protein CASQRGQGNTGELFF.